These T cell receptor beta chains were read from a single sample in a study of OX40 agonist ivuxolimab in advanced cancers. Here immunoSEQ multiplex PCR was the method, and the copy in TCRdb shows in-frame clones only, minus some. The sample gives tens of thousands of clones, roughly four fifths of which show up once; more than 6.5% is in the top ten. The sequencing used CD4+ or CD8+ T cells sorted from blood, collected in a trial of the OX40 agonist ivuxolimab. Every receptor here comes from an adult with an advanced solid tumor such as melanoma, head and neck, liver or kidney cancer. Both conserved end residues are part of each CDR3. A D gene is named only where the DNA matches it firmly. The size entry is marked missing in some rows and otherwise reads once, few, many or a size class.

v_call,j_call,d_call,clone_size,cdr3_aa,cdr3_nt
TRBV28,TRBJ1-5,TRBD1,NA,CASSVMTGGGQPQHF,TGTGCCAGCAGTGTAATGACAGGGGGCGGTCAGCCCCAGCATTTT
TRBV23-1,TRBJ2-1,TRBD2,NA,CASSQSKGLVGDNEQFF,TGCGCCAGCAGTCAATCCAAGGGACTAGTGGGGGACAATGAGCAGTTCTTC
TRBV4-3,TRBJ2-1,NA,few,CASSQDYFKGRSTYNEQFF,TGCGCCAGCAGCCAAGATTACTTTAAGGGACGGTCCACCTACAATGAGCAGTTCTTC
TRBV4-1,TRBJ2-5,NA,NA,CASSQGQGWETQYF,TGCGCCAGCAGCCAAGGACAAGGGTGGGAGACCCAGTACTTC
TRBV6-5,TRBJ2-5,NA,NA,CASREWIGETQYF,TGTGCCAGTAGGGAGTGGATAGGAGAGACCCAGTACTTC
TRBV2,TRBJ2-5,NA,NA,CASGRGNQETQYF,TGTGCCAGCGGTCGGGGTAATCAAGAGACCCAGTACTTC
TRBV27,TRBJ1-4,TRBD1,NA,CASSWTGGNEKLFF,TGTGCCAGCAGTTGGACAGGGGGCAATGAAAAACTGTTTTTT
TRBV21-1,TRBJ2-1,NA,NA,CASICASEDEQFF,TGTGCCAGCATTTGTGCTAGCGAAGATGAGCAGTTCTTC
TRBV5-6,TRBJ1-2,NA,NA,CASSLGSGYTF,TGTGCCAGCAGCTTGGGGTCTGGCTACACCTTC
TRBV7-6,TRBJ2-1,TRBD1,NA,CASSLKGTGALGEQFF,TGTGCCAGCAGCTTAAAAGGGACAGGCGCCCTGGGCGAGCAGTTCTTC
TRBV28,TRBJ2-3,NA,NA,CASGSTGADTQYF,TGTGCCAGCGGTAGCACGGGGGCAGATACGCAGTATTTT
TRBV13,TRBJ1-3,NA,NA,CASSLSRTYNTIYF,TGTGCCAGCAGCTTATCAAGGACTTACAACACCATATATTTT
TRBV2,TRBJ1-2,NA,NA,CASILYREAGYTF,TGTGCCAGCATTCTCTACAGGGAGGCTGGCTACACCTTC
TRBV28,TRBJ1-4,NA,NA,CASSFPRDFNEKLFF,TGTGCCAGCAGTTTCCCCAGGGACTTTAATGAAAAACTGTTTTTT
TRBV6-5,TRBJ2-1,TRBD1,NA,CASSLWTGIDEQFF,TGTGCCAGCAGTTTATGGACAGGGATCGATGAGCAGTTCTTC